Detailed here is one T cell receptor beta chain. Its antigen is not known. From germline, CDR1 is MGHDK and CDR2 SYGVNS. The length of the CDR3 is 15 residues. V was clipped by 3 bases and J by 6 bases, with 17 bases between them. This record comes from a study of vaccination and CD4 T cells after COVID-19. With the Oncomine TCR Beta short-read assay, DNA from cultured CD4+ T cells was sequenced. Genomic DNA was isolated from cultured CD4+ T cells. In TCRdb, the PCR reads were re-called with MiXCR into one record per CDR3 protein. This table has approximately 16,000 distinct CDR3 sequences, about 52% appearing once. The treatment denotes: 10-day PBMC culture with coronavirus spike peptide pools or control peptides (ViraFEST assay). With peptide pools, ViraFEST first expanded antigen-specific T cells and afterwards sequenced their TCRs. It was on days 3 and 7 that half the medium was replaced with fresh IL-2 medium.

This receptor was obtained from a human donor who had recovered from COVID-19. The chain links TRBV25-1 to TRBJ1-2; D ambiguous. The sequencing used CD4+ T cells from blood, cultured in vitro, collected before SARS-CoV-2 vaccination. The CDR3 coding sequence is TGTGCCAGCAGTGACAAAGGAGGCAGCGGGGATGGCTACACCTTC. It yields the protein CASSDKGGSGDGYTF.